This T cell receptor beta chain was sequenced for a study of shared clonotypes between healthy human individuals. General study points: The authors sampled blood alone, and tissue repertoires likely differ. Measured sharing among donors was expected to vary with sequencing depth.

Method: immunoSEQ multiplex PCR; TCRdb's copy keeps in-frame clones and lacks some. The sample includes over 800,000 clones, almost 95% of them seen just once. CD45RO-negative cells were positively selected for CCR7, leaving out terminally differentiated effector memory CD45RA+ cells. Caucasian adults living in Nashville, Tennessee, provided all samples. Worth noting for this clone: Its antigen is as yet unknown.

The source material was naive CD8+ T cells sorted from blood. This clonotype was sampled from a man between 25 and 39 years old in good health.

This CDR3 reads CASSWGTSGRVSDTQYF. The CDR3 DNA reads as TGTGCCAGCAGTTGGGGGACTAGCGGGAGGGTCTCAGATACGCAGTATTTT. The chain recombines TRBV28 with TRBJ2-3; TRBD2 agrees at 16 bases. CDR3 length: 17 amino acids. Trimming cost V 4 bases and J 4 bases; bases outside gene matches: 5. Per the germline V gene, CDR1 is MDHEN and CDR2 is SYDVKM.